What follows are 21 T cell receptor beta chains derived from one specimen sequenced in a study of blood T cell repertoires in COVID-19. Data came from immunoSEQ multiplex PCR; TCRdb stores just in-frame clones and leaves some out. The sample holds around 82,000 clones; approximately 85% are singletons and the top ten take around a tenth. Sequenced input: peripheral blood. These receptors all come from a man aged 50 to 59 with COVID-19, enrolled during active disease.

The DNA of the CDR3 is TGTGCCAGCAGCTTATCTGTCGGGGGGTTTACCTACGAGCAGTACTTC. Translation gives CASSLSVGGFTYEQYF. The V gene is TRBV11-2, the J gene TRBJ2-7; 7 nucleotides line up with TRBD2. V was pared by 2 bases and J by 2 bases, with 9 bases of the junction left unmatched. This CDR3 contains 16 residues. Germline CDR1 SGHAT, CDR2 FQNNGV.

The rearrangement uses TRBV28 and TRBJ2-7; TRBD1 agrees at 8 bases. V lost 3 bases, J lost 3 bases, and 7 bases stayed unmatched. CDR1 MDHEN and CDR2 SYDVKM come from the germline V gene. The length of the CDR3 is 15 residues. CDR3 in DNA: TGTGCCAGCAGTTTCACAGGGGGTCGGAGCTACGAGCAGTACTTC. It translates to CASSFTGGRSYEQYF.

Written as DNA, the CDR3 is TGTGCCAGTAGCAGAAGGACTAGCGTCTCTAGCACAGATACGCAGTATTTT. Amino acid sequence: CASSRRTSVSSTDTQYF. This sequence joins TRBV19 and TRBJ2-3; TRBD2 aligns across 9 bases. V lost 6 bases and J lost 0; bases outside the gene matches: 10. Germline CDR1 is LNHDA and CDR2 is SQIVND (reference sequence). The CDR3 runs 17 residues.

This rearrangement joins TRBV3-1 (or the pseudogene TRBV3-2) to TRBJ2-1; the match to TRBD2 covers 12 bases. The CDR3 length is 19 residues. Germline CDR1 is LGHDT and CDR2 is YNNKEL (reference sequence). Trimming took 1 base from V and 0 from J; bases not matched to a gene: 7. The CDR3 loop reads CASSQGGLAGPSSYNEQFF. CDR3 bases: TGTGCCAGCAGCCAAGGCGGACTAGCGGGACCCAGCTCCTACAATGAGCAGTTCTTC.

V gene TRBV2 combines with J gene TRBJ1-1; D gene ambiguous. The CDR3 sequence is 13 residues long. Germline CDR1 SNHLY, CDR2 FYNNEI. The V gene lost 3 bases and the J gene lost 0 bases, with 5 bases spanning the gap. The CDR3, as DNA: TGTGCCAGCAGTGACAATTTGAACACTGAAGCTTTCTTT. It codes for CASSDNLNTEAFF.

This clone was seen a few times. V usage is TRBV3-1 (or the pseudogene TRBV3-2) and J usage is TRBJ2-2; no clear D gene. The germline V gene encodes CDR1 LGHDT and CDR2 YNNKEL (reference sequence). The length of the CDR3 is 15 residues. V lost 0 bases, J lost 5 bases, and 10 bases lay in between. DNA of the CDR3: TGTGCCAGCAGCCAAGATGTGTCGGTTACCGGGGAGCTGTTTTTT. Translating it yields CASSQDVSVTGELFF.

CDR3 residues: CATGRNHEQYF. The CDR3 DNA is TGTGCCACCGGGAGGAACCACGAGCAGTACTTC. The genes are TRBV27 and TRBJ2-7; TRBD2 matches at 7 bases. The J segment lost 5 bases and the V segment lost 10 bases, leaving 5 bases of the junction unmatched. The CDR3 is 11 amino acids. Germline CDR1 and CDR2: MNHEY and SMNVEV (reference sequence).

V is TRBV5-1 and J is TRBJ2-1; the match to TRBD2 covers 16 bases. CDR3 size: 18 residues. V was clipped by 5 bases and J by 10 bases; unmatched bases: 15. Germline V CDR1 and CDR2: SGHRS, YFSETQ. CDR3 coding DNA: TGCGCCAGCAGACAAGGGACTAGCGGGAGGGTTTTGAGCGGCGAGCAGTTCTTC. Translated: CASRQGTSGRVLSGEQFF. Combining the CDR3 with reference TRBV5-1 and TRBJ2-1 gives the whole variable domain KAGVTQTPRYLIKTRGQQVTLSCSPISGHRSVSWYQQTPGQGLQFLFEYFSETQRNKGNFPGRFSGRQFSNSRSEMNVSTLELGDSALYLCASRQGTSGRVLSGEQFFGPGTRLTVL.

The genes are TRBV12-3 or TRBV12-4 and TRBJ2-3, with D tentatively TRBD2 (5 bases). This CDR3 contains 12 residues. Trimming pared 3 bases from V and 6 bases from J, leaving 7 bases between. In DNA, the CDR3 is TGTGCCAGCAGTTTTGGGGAGGATACGCAGTATTTT. Protein: CASSFGEDTQYF.

This chain joins TRBV21-1 and TRBJ1-2; the DNA was not compared with TRBD1, the D call given in the table. TRBV21-1 is labeled a pseudogene. The CDR3 has 16 residues. CDR3 amino acids: CASSKVSRDTEGGYTF. The CDR3, as DNA: TGTGCCAGCAGCAAAGTAAGCCGGGACACCGAGGGGGGCTACACCTTC.

The V call is TRBV27, the J call TRBJ2-7; D call uncertain. With 5 bases removed from V and 6 bases from J, the gap between germline ends came to 17 bases. CDR3 length equals 14 residues. Germline-derived CDR1 and CDR2 are MNHEY and SMNVEV (reference sequence). Here the CDR3 DNA reads TGTGCCAGCAGTCCCTACTTCGATCGTGCCGAGCAGTACTTC. Amino acids: CASSPYFDRAEQYF.

The gene calls are TRBV28 and TRBJ1-2; 12 nucleotides line up with TRBD1. From germline, CDR1 is MDHEN and CDR2 SYDVKM. This CDR3 has 16 residues. The J segment lost 7 bases and the V segment lost 1 base, leaving 7 bases of the junction unmatched. CDR3 in amino acids: CASSLLRGQGARGYTF. The CDR3 nucleotides are TGTGCCAGCAGTTTATTAAGGGGACAGGGGGCGCGTGGCTACACCTTC.

The CDR3 DNA reads TGTGCCAGCAGCGTAGCTCTTTCAGGGCCGAATCTCTACAATGAGCAGTTCTTC. This encodes CASSVALSGPNLYNEQFF. The chain combines TRBV9 with TRBJ2-1; TRBD1 is a possible D gene (5 bases). V gave up 0 bases and J gave up 3 bases, with 19 bases separating them. CDR1 and CDR2 (germline): SGDLS, YYNGEE. This CDR3 is built from 18 residues.

V is TRBV6-4 and J is TRBJ2-2; no firm D call. The V gene lost 3 bases and the J gene lost 4 bases, with 9 bases spanning the gap. The CDR3 contains 14 residues. CDR1 is MRHNA and CDR2 is SNTAGT in the germline V gene. CDR3 coding DNA: TGTGCCAGCAGTGATAGCAGCTCCACCGGGGAGCTGTTTTTT. Its protein product is CASSDSSSTGELFF.

The chain links TRBV3-1 (or the pseudogene TRBV3-2) to TRBJ2-5, with TRBD2 matching 8 bases. The germline gives CDR1 LGHDT, CDR2 YNNKEL (reference sequence). V lost 4 bases, J lost 1 base, and 20 bases stayed unmatched. The CDR3 length is 20 residues. CDR3 residues: CASSPGPLAGLGEGQETQYF. In nucleotides, the CDR3 is TGTGCCAGCAGCCCCGGACCCCTAGCGGGTTTGGGGGAGGGCCAAGAGACCCAGTACTTC.

This chain links TRBV6-6 with TRBJ1-2; D is possibly TRBD1 (5 bases). The CDR3 contains 13 residues. The germline V gene has CDR1 MNHNY and CDR2 SVGAGI (reference sequence). Trimming left V 6 bases short and J 14 bases short, with 22 bases between. The CDR3 DNA follows: TGTGCCAGCAGCCCTTCGGACGGGTATGGGGGGACCTTC. Encoded protein: CASSPSDGYGGTF.

CDR3 residues: CASSELAVYNEQFF. The CDR3, as DNA: TGTGCCAGCAGTGAGCTAGCGGTATACAATGAGCAGTTCTTC. The chain couples TRBV3-1 (or the pseudogene TRBV3-2) to TRBJ2-1; 7 positions agree with TRBD2. The length of the CDR3 is 14 residues. Germline V CDR1 and CDR2: LGHDT, YNNKEL (reference sequence). V trimming: 6 bases; J trimming: 4 bases; junction bases outside the gene matches: 6.

The chain recombines TRBV5-1 with TRBJ2-5, with D possibly TRBD1 on 5 matching bases. The V end was cut by 3 bases, the J end by 1 base, with 10 bases between. The CDR3 has 14 residues. Germline V gene data show CDR1 as SGHRS and CDR2 as YFSETQ. CDR3 DNA sequence: TGCGCCAGCAGCTCCGGACACAGCCAAGAGACCCAGTACTTC. The encoded protein is CASSSGHSQETQYF.

The V and J genes are TRBV27 and TRBJ2-7; TRBD2 might be the D (6 bases). The CDR3 is made up of 14 amino acids. V was clipped by 2 bases and J by 2 bases, with 10 bases between them. Per germline, CDR1 MNHEY and CDR2 SMNVEV (reference sequence). CDR3 sequence reads: CASSLGRGTYEQYF. CDR3 in DNA: TGTGCCAGCAGTTTAGGTCGGGGGACCTACGAGCAGTACTTC.

V is TRBV9 and J is TRBJ2-5; maybe TRBD1 (8 bases). The CDR3 sequence is 16 residues long. V dropped 3 bases and J dropped 2 bases, with 17 bases sitting between them. The germline V gene has CDR1 SGDLS and CDR2 YYNGEE. The CDR3 sequence is CASSATGGALQETQYF. CDR3 sequence (DNA): TGTGCCAGCAGCGCAACAGGGGGGGCTCTACAAGAGACCCAGTACTTC.

The genes are TRBV30 and TRBJ1-2; D might be TRBD1 (5 bases). Germline V gives CDR1 GTSNPN, CDR2 SVGIG (reference sequence). V gave up 4 bases and J gave up 4 bases, with 16 bases separating them. The CDR3 is 14 amino acids. The DNA for the CDR3 is TGTGCCTGGATTCCCCCAGACAGATTCTATGGCTACACCTTC. This gives the protein CAWIPPDRFYGYTF.